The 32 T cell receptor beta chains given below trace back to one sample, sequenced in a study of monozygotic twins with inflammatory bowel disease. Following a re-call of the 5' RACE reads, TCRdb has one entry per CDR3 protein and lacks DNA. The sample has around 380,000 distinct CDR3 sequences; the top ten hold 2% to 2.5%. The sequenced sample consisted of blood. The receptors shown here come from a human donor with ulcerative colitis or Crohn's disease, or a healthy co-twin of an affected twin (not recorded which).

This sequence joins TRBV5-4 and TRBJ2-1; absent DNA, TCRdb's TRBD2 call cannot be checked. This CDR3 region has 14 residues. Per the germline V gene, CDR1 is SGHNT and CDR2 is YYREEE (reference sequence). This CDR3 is CASSSSGGAYEQFF.

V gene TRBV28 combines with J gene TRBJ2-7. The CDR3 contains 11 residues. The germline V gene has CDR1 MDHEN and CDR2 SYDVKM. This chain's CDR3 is CASRVSGEQYF.

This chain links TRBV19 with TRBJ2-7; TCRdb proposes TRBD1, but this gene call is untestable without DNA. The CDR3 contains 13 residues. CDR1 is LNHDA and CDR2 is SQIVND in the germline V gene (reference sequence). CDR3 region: CASSIAQGDEQYF.

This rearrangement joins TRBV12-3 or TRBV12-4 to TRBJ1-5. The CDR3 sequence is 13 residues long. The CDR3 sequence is CASSYKSNQPQHF.

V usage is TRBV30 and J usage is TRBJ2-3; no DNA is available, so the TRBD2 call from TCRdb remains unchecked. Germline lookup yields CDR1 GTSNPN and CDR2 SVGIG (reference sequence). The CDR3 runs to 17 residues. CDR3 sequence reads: CAWMGGLAGVRTDTQYF.

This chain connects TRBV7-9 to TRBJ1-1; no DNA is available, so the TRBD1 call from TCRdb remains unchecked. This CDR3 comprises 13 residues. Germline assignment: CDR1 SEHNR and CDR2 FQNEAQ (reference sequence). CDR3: CASIRGTTTEAFF.

CDR3: CSARDRGSEKLFF. The chain carries TRBV20-1 and TRBJ1-4; TCRdb designates TRBD1, a call that cannot be tested without DNA. CDR3 length: 13 amino acids. The V gene's germline CDR1 is DFQATT and CDR2 SNEGSKA (reference sequence).

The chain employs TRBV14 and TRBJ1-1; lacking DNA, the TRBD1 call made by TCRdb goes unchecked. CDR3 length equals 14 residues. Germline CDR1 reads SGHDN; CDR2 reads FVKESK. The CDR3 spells CASSQGSRAPEAFF.

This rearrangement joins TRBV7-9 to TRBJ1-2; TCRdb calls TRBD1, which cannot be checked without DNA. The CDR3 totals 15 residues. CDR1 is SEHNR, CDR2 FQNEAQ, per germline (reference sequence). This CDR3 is CASSPDWGAGYGYTF.

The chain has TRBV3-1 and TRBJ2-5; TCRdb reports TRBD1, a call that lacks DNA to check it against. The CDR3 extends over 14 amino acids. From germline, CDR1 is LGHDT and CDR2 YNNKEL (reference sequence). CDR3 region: CASSPTDREETQYF.

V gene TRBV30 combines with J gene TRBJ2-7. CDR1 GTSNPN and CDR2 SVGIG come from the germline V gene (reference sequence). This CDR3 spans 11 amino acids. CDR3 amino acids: CAWSNAYEQYF.

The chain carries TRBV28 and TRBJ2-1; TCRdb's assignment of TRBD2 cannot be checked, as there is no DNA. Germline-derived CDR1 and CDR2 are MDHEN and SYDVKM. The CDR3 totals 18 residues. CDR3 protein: CASSSPGIAGPLNNEQFF.

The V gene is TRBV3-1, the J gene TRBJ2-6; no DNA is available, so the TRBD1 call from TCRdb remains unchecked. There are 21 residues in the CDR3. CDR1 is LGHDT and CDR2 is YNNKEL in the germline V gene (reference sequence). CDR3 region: CASSQDHRWDRGLSGANVLTF.

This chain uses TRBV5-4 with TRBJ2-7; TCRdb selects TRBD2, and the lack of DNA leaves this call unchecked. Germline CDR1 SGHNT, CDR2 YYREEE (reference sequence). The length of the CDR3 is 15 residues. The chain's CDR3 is CASSSGGGLVIEQYF.

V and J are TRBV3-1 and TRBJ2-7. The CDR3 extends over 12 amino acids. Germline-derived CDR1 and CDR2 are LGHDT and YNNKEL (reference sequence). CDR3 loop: CASSQVTREQYF.

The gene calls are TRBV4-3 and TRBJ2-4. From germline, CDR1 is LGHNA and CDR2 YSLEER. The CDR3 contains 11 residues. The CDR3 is CASSQDRIQYF.

CDR3 residues: CASSLGQGFNYGYTF. The rearrangement joins TRBV5-5 to TRBJ1-2; absent DNA, TCRdb's TRBD1 call cannot be checked. This CDR3 comprises 15 residues. The V gene's germline CDR1 is SGHKS and CDR2 YYEKEE (reference sequence).

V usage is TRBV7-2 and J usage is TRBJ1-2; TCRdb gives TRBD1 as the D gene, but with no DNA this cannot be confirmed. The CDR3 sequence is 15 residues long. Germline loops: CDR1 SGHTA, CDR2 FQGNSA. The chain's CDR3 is CASSINTGGGYGYTF.

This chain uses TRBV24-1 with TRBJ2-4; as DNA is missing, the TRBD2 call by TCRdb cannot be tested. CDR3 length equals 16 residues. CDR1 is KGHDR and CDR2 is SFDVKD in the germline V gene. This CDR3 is CATSGRDSAGKNIQYF.

The CDR3 loop is CASSPRLPGLNTGELFF. The genes are TRBV5-4 and TRBJ2-2; without DNA, the TCRdb call of TRBD2 cannot be checked. CDR1 and CDR2 (germline): SGHNT, YYREEE (reference sequence). This CDR3 spans 17 amino acids. The full variable domain, in which reference TRBV5-4 and TRBJ2-2 provide the parts outside the CDR3, is ETGVTQSPTHLIKTRGQQVTLRCSSQSGHNTVSWYQQALGQGPQFIFQYYREEENGRGNFPPRFSGLQFPNYSSELNVNALELDDSALYLCASSPRLPGLNTGELFFGEGSRLTVL.

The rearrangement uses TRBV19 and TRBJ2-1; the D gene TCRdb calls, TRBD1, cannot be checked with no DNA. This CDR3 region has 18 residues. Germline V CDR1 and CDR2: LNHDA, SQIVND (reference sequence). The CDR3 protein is CASSRLGGGTSSYNEQFF.

CDR3 sequence: CASSPDNPGHEQYF. The chain is built from TRBV5-1 and TRBJ2-7; there is no DNA to check the TCRdb D call of TRBD1. Germline V gene data show CDR1 as SGHRS and CDR2 as YFSETQ. The CDR3 has 14 amino acids.

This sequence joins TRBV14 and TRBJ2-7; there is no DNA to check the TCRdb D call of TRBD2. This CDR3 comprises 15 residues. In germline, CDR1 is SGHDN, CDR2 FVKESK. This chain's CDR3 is CASSLGLARLGEQYF. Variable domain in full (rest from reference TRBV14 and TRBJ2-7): EAGVTQFPSHSVIEKGQTVTLRCDPISGHDNLYWYRRVMGKEIKFLLHFVKESKQDESGMPNNRFLAERTGGTYSTLKVQPAELEDSGVYFCASSLGLARLGEQYFGPGTRLTVT.

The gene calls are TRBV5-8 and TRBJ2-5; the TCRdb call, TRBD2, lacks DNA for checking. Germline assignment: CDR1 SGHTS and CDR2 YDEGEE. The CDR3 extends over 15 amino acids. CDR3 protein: CASSRGLAGQETQYF.

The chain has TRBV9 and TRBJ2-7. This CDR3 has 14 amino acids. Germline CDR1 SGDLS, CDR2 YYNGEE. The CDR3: CASSEAGESYEQYF.

CDR3 amino acids: CASSSRAGGSTDTQYF. The chain couples TRBV9 to TRBJ2-3; TCRdb selects TRBD2, and the lack of DNA leaves this call unchecked. The germline V gene encodes CDR1 SGDLS and CDR2 YYNGEE. The CDR3 spans 16 residues.

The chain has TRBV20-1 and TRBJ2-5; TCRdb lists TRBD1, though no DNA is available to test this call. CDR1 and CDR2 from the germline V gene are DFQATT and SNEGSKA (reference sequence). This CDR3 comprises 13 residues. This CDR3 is CSASPGRQETQYF.

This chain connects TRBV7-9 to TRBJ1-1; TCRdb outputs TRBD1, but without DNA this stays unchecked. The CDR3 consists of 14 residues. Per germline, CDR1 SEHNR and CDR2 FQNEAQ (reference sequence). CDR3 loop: CASSLVGGKTEAFF.

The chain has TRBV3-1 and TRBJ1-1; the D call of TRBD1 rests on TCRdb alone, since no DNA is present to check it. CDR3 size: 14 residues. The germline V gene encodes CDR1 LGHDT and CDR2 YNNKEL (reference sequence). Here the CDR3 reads CASSPHRVNTEAFF.

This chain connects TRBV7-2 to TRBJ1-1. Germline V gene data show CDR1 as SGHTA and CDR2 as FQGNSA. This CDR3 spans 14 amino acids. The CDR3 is CASSAYISNTEAFF.

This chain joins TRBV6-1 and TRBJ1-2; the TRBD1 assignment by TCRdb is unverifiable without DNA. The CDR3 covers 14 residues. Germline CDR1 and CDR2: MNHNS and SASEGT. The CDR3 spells CASGGQGSNYGYTF.

This chain's CDR3 is CASSLHETTMDEQFF. The rearrangement links TRBV7-9 to TRBJ2-1; with no DNA, the TCRdb D assignment of TRBD2 cannot be verified. Germline-derived CDR1 and CDR2 are SEHNR and FQNEAQ (reference sequence). This CDR3 has 15 amino acids.